These T cell receptor beta chains were read from a single sample in a study of beta chain features in type 1 diabetes. TCRdb's copy holds only in-frame clones and misses some; the assay was immunoSEQ multiplex PCR. Altogether 630,000 or so clones are present, 11% to 15% being singletons, with the ten largest covering 0.035% to 0.045%. The specimen was naive CD4+ T cells from blood. Source of these receptors: a man between 18 and 29 years old with type 1 diabetes. Each CDR3 is given with its conserved first and last residue. D genes are given only for firm matches. Size is stated for part of the rows, as once, few or many counts, or as a class when the clone is expanded.

d_gene,abundance,j_gene,v_gene,CDR3nt,CDR3aa
.,few,TRBJ1-2,TRBV4-2,TGTGCCAGCAGCCAAGAGGTGCAAAACTATGGCTACACCTTC,CASSQEVQNYGYTF
.,few,TRBJ1-2,TRBV14,TGTGCCAGCAGCCAAAGGAACAGGGTTGGTGGCTACACCTTC,CASSQRNRVGGYTF
.,few,TRBJ2-5,TRBV7-3,TGTGCCAGCAGCGCCTCCCTACAAGAGACCCAGTACTTC,CASSASLQETQYF
.,few,TRBJ2-1,TRBV27,TGTGCCACTCAACAGGCTGAGCAGTTCTTC,CATQQAEQFF
.,.,TRBJ1-2,TRBV10-3,TGTGCCATCAGTGAGACGACAGCCTATGGCTACACCTTC,CAISETTAYGYTF
.,few,TRBJ2-5,TRBV5-1,TGCGCCAGCAAGGGGCAAGAGACCCAGTACTTC,CASKGQETQYF
.,few,TRBJ1-3,TRBV15,TGTGCCACCAGCAGAGTAAAGAACTCTGGAAACACCATATATTTT,CATSRVKNSGNTIYF
.,.,TRBJ1-2,TRBV30,TGTGCCTGGAGGGAACAGAAATTTAACTATGGCTACACCTTC,CAWREQKFNYGYTF
TRBD1,.,TRBJ2-1,TRBV10-3,TGTGCCATCAGTGAAGGGAGAGGGGGCGAGTTCTTC,CAISEGRGGEFF
TRBD1,.,TRBJ1-4,TRBV7-9,TGTGCCAGCAGCACATGGGACAGCGGAAATGAAAAACTGTTTTTT,CASSTWDSGNEKLFF
.,few,TRBJ2-5,TRBV29-1,TGCAGCGTCCATGGGACGACGATTGAGACCCAGTACTTC,CSVHGTTIETQYF
.,.,TRBJ2-1,TRBV20-1,TGCAGTGCTAGCGCAGGGAATGAGCAGTTCTTC,CSASAGNEQFF
TRBD1,few,TRBJ2-2,TRBV30,TGTGCCTGGAGTGCCCCGGACAGGTCCGGGGAGCTGTTTTTT,CAWSAPDRSGELFF
TRBD1,.,TRBJ1-6,TRBV30,TGTGCCTGGAGCGCCGACAGGGGAGCATGGTCACCCCTCCACTTT,CAWSADRGAWSPLHF
.,few,TRBJ2-2,TRBV9,TGTGCCAGCAGCGTTGACAGAACCGGGGAGCTGTTTTTT,CASSVDRTGELFF
.,.,TRBJ2-5,TRBV9,TGTGCCAGCAGCCCTGGACCAGGAGAGACCCAGTACTTC,CASSPGPGETQYF
.,few,TRBJ1-4,TRBV18,TGTGCCAGCTCACCACCGCGCGGGCATGATGAAAAACTGTTTTTT,CASSPPRGHDEKLFF
.,.,TRBJ2-7,TRBV11-2,TGTGCCAGCAGCCCCGGGACGGCCGCGGTGCAGTACTTC,CASSPGTAAVQYF
.,.,TRBJ2-5,TRBV28,TGTGCCAGCAGTCCTGACCAAGAGACCCAGTACTTC,CASSPDQETQYF
.,few,TRBJ1-2,TRBV6-5,TGTGCCAGCAGTTACTCTTCGGCTCCTTTGAACTATGGCTACACCTTC,CASSYSSAPLNYGYTF
TRBD1,.,TRBJ2-2,TRBV7-8,TGTGCCAGCAGCTCGGGACAGGGGGCTTACGCCGGGGAGCTGTTTTTT,CASSSGQGAYAGELFF
.,few,TRBJ1-4,TRBV9,TGTGCCAGCAGCCCTTTCGGGCAGATTAATGAAAAACTGTTTTTT,CASSPFGQINEKLFF
TRBD1,.,TRBJ2-3,TRBV7-9,TGTGCCAGCAGCCTGACAGGGAGATACACAGATACGCAGTATTTT,CASSLTGRYTDTQYF
TRBD2,few,TRBJ2-1,TRBV13,TGTGCCAGCAGCCCCAGCCGGGGAGGGTGGGATGAGCAGTTCTTC,CASSPSRGGWDEQFF
TRBD2,.,TRBJ2-1,TRBV5-4,TGTGCCAGCAGCGCGGGGCTAGCGGGAGGGCCCGGTGAGCAGTTCTTC,CASSAGLAGGPGEQFF
.,once,TRBJ2-7,TRBV5-1,TGCGCCAGCAGCCGGGGAGTTTCCTCCTACGAGCAGTACTTC,CASSRGVSSYEQYF
TRBD2,.,TRBJ2-3,TRBV15,TGTGCCACCAGCAGAGATGCGGGGGGCTTAACGACAGATACGCAGTATTTT,CATSRDAGGLTTDTQYF
.,.,TRBJ1-2,TRBV5-6,TGTGCCAGCAGCTTGTATACAGGACTCTATGGCTACACCTTC,CASSLYTGLYGYTF
TRBD2,few,TRBJ2-1,TRBV19,TGTGCCAGTAGTTTACTAGCGGAGGGCGATGAGCAGTTCTTC,CASSLLAEGDEQFF
TRBD1,few,TRBJ2-6,TRBV7-2,TGTGCCAGCAGCTCGGGACAGGTCCTCTCTGGGGCCAACGTCCTGACTTTC,CASSSGQVLSGANVLTF
TRBD1,few,TRBJ1-5,TRBV7-2,TGTGCCAGCAGCGCGACAGGGGGAGCGGGGTATAGCAATCAGCCCCAGCATTTT,CASSATGGAGYSNQPQHF
TRBD1,few,TRBJ1-5,TRBV30,TGTGCCTGGAGTGTAGGGACAGGGGGCTATGTTCAGCCCCAGCATTTT,CAWSVGTGGYVQPQHF
.,few,TRBJ1-1,TRBV19,TGTGCCAGTAGTATAATGAGGAACACTGAAGCTTTCTTT,CASSIMRNTEAFF
.,few,TRBJ2-5,TRBV4-3,TGCGCCAGCAGCCAAGGTCACCTGCAAGAGACCCAGTACTTC,CASSQGHLQETQYF
.,once,TRBJ2-3,TRBV7-3,TGTGCCAGCAGCTTAGCGCTCGCGACAGATACGCAGTATTTT,CASSLALATDTQYF
TRBD2,few,TRBJ2-1,TRBV30,TGTGCCTGGAGTGTATGGGGGACTAGCGGGGAGCAGTTCTTC,CAWSVWGTSGEQFF
TRBD2,few,TRBJ2-5,TRBV30,TGTGCCTGGACCGCGGGGGGAGAGACCCAGTACTTC,CAWTAGGETQYF
.,.,TRBJ2-5,TRBV7-2,TGTGCCAGCACCTTCGCGGGGACCGAACAAGAGACCCAGTACTTC,CASTFAGTEQETQYF
TRBD2,.,TRBJ2-1,TRBV9,TGTGCCAGCAGCGTAGCGGGCGGGGTAGCGGGGACCTACAATGAGCAGTTCTTC,CASSVAGGVAGTYNEQFF
TRBD2,few,TRBJ2-3,TRBV30,TGTGCCTGGACCCTATCGAGGACTAGCGGCACAGATACGCAGTATTTT,CAWTLSRTSGTDTQYF
.,few,TRBJ1-5,TRBV19,TGTGCCAGTAGTAGGCAGGGTGGATATCAGCCCCAGCATTTT,CASSRQGGYQPQHF
TRBD1,few,TRBJ2-5,TRBV5-4,TGTGCCAGCAGCCGGAGGACAGGGGCGGGAGAGACCCAGTACTTC,CASSRRTGAGETQYF
.,few,TRBJ2-2,TRBV19,TGTGCCAGTAGTATCCAGTACTTTGGTGGCACCGGGGAGCTGTTTTTT,CASSIQYFGGTGELFF
.,few,TRBJ1-1,TRBV4-3,TGCGCCAGCAGCCAAGCCGCGCCTTTAAACACTGAAGCTTTCTTT,CASSQAAPLNTEAFF
.,few,TRBJ1-3,TRBV13,TGTGCCAGCAGAGATAACAGTCTCTACTCTGGAAACACCATATATTTT,CASRDNSLYSGNTIYF
.,few,TRBJ2-2,TRBV30,TGTGCCTGGAGAAACCGGGACCTGTACACCGGGGAGCTGTTTTTT,CAWRNRDLYTGELFF
.,few,TRBJ2-5,TRBV28,TGTGCCAGCACCATGGACTACGTGGTTGACTTC,CASTMDYVVDF
.,.,TRBJ2-3,TRBV5-1,TGCGCCAGCAGCTCACCTGGGGTTGATACGCAGTATTTT,CASSSPGVDTQYF
.,.,TRBJ2-1,TRBV29-1,TGCAGCCTTGGGGACGGTTCGCACGGCAATGAGCAGTTCTTC,CSLGDGSHGNEQFF